These 25 T cell receptor beta chains share one sample of origin, sequenced in a study of OX40 agonist ivuxolimab in advanced cancers. The table came from immunoSEQ multiplex PCR; TCRdb's copy has only in-frame clones and leaves some out. The sample has 53,000 or so clones, roughly 83% seen once. Sequenced here: CD4+ or CD8+ T cells sorted from blood, sampled in a trial of the OX40 agonist ivuxolimab. These receptors were obtained from an adult with an advanced solid tumor such as melanoma, head and neck, liver or kidney cancer.

This clone appeared once. This rearrangement joins TRBV27 to TRBJ2-5; D may be TRBD1 (5 bases). CDR1 and CDR2 (germline): MNHEY, SMNVEV (reference sequence). The CDR3 contains 16 residues. V lost 3 bases, J lost 2 bases, and 16 bases lay in between. CDR3 nucleotides: TGTGCCAGCAGTTTCTTTACAGGTACCCCTCAAGAGACCCAGTACTTC. This encodes CASSFFTGTPQETQYF.

V gene TRBV5-1 combines with J gene TRBJ2-2; D not certain. Looked up from germline, CDR1 is SGHRS and CDR2 is YFSETQ. V lost 0 bases, J lost 6 bases, and 9 bases lay in between. This CDR3 comprises 14 residues. The CDR3 DNA follows: TGCGCCAGCAGCTTGGATGGGCGATCCGGGGAGCTGTTTTTT. The encoded protein is CASSLDGRSGELFF.

This chain uses TRBV5-8 with TRBJ1-2; D is possibly TRBD1 (5 bases). The CDR3 length is 14 residues. V lost 4 bases to trimming and J lost 4 bases, with 14 bases between them. Looked up from germline, CDR1 is SGHTS and CDR2 is YDEGEE. The CDR3 coding sequence is TGTGCCAGCAGCGGCCAGGGTTGGAGCTATGGCTACACCTTC. Translating gives CASSGQGWSYGYTF.

The chain has TRBV6-5 and TRBJ1-5; D is undetermined. V shed 4 bases and J shed 6 bases, with 10 bases lying between them. Germline V gives CDR1 MNHEY, CDR2 SVGAGI. The CDR3 sequence is 13 residues long. The CDR3 sequence: CASSFRISQPQHF. The CDR3 region has the DNA TGTGCCAGCAGTTTTCGGATCAGTCAGCCCCAGCATTTT.

V gene TRBV2 combines with J gene TRBJ1-5; D gene unclear. The CDR3 runs 14 residues. The germline V and J ends were trimmed by 4 bases and 1 base, with 8 bases remaining between them. CDR1 is SNHLY, CDR2 FYNNEI, per germline. The CDR3: CASSVMQSNQPQHF. The CDR3 DNA sequence: TGTGCCAGCAGTGTCATGCAGAGCAATCAGCCCCAGCATTTT.

This chain joins TRBV7-9 and TRBJ1-6; tentative D call: TRBD1 (5 bases). Germline lookup yields CDR1 SEHNR and CDR2 FQNEAQ (reference sequence). V was clipped by 5 bases and J by 9 bases, with 23 bases between them. CDR3 length: 17 residues. The CDR3 region has the DNA TGTGCCAGCAGCCAATGGGGCGGTGGGACGGGGAGTTCACCCCTCCACTTT. It specifies CASSQWGGGTGSSPLHF.

The V gene is TRBV19, the J gene TRBJ2-2; D call uncertain. This CDR3 comprises 12 residues. Germline V gene sequence: CDR1 LNHDA, CDR2 SQIVND (reference sequence). The V end was cut by 2 bases, the J end by 7 bases, with 5 bases between. The DNA of the CDR3 is TGTGCCAGTAGTATATTAAGCGGGGAGCTGTTTTTT. Translated: CASSILSGELFF.

The rearrangement uses TRBV4-1 and TRBJ2-5, with D hard to call. Germline V gene sequence: CDR1 MGHRA, CDR2 YSYEKL. The CDR3 runs 14 residues. V lost 5 bases and J 2 bases, leaving 12 bases between the germline ends. Here the CDR3 DNA reads TGCGCCAGCAGCTCATCCTTAGCTCAAGAGACCCAGTACTTC. Amino acids: CASSSSLAQETQYF.

This chain uses TRBV5-4 with TRBJ2-3; a weak D match, TRBD1 (5 bases). Germline-derived CDR1 and CDR2 are SGHNT and YYREEE (reference sequence). There are 16 residues in the CDR3. With 2 bases removed from V and 4 bases from J, the gap between germline ends came to 17 bases. CDR3 nucleotide sequence: TGTGCCAGCAGCTTAGTGGTCCGGGCAGGGTCAGATACGCAGTATTTT. It specifies CASSLVVRAGSDTQYF.

V is TRBV5-6 and J is TRBJ2-4; D remains ambiguous. Germline V gives CDR1 SGHDT, CDR2 YYEEEE. The V end was cut by 0 bases, the J end by 1 base, with 14 bases between. The CDR3 has 17 amino acids. The CDR3 protein is CASSLAVSGAAKNIQYF. The CDR3 DNA reads TGTGCCAGCAGCTTGGCCGTGAGTGGTGCGGCCAAAAACATTCAGTACTTC.

The V gene is TRBV28, the J gene TRBJ2-3; D is ambiguous. The CDR3 length is 12 residues. Germline V gives CDR1 MDHEN, CDR2 SYDVKM. V lost 6 bases, J lost 7 bases, and 11 bases lay in between. DNA of the CDR3: TGTGCCAGCAGCCCAATTTTCAATACGCAGTATTTT. It specifies CASSPIFNTQYF.

The gene calls are TRBV5-1 and TRBJ2-6, with no clear D. V lost 0 bases and J lost 2, with 9 bases in between. The germline gives CDR1 SGHRS, CDR2 YFSETQ. CDR3 length: 16 residues. DNA of the CDR3: TGCGCCAGCAGCTTGGGGCAGGCGGCTGGGGCCAACGTCCTGACTTTC. As protein: CASSLGQAAGANVLTF.

The chain combines TRBV5-1 with TRBJ2-2; D unresolved. Trimming pared 0 bases from V and 3 bases from J, leaving 3 bases between. There are 13 residues in the CDR3. Germline-derived CDR1 and CDR2 are SGHRS and YFSETQ. The CDR3 loop is CASSLGDTGELFF. In DNA, the CDR3 is TGCGCCAGCAGCTTGGGAGACACCGGGGAGCTGTTTTTT.

V is TRBV2 and J is TRBJ2-1; D not resolved. The germline V gene has CDR1 SNHLY and CDR2 FYNNEI. Deletions cut 6 bases from V and 5 bases from J, with 11 bases between. The CDR3 sequence is 13 residues long. The CDR3 protein is CASRVRSHNEQFF. The CDR3 coding sequence is TGTGCCAGCAGAGTAAGGTCCCACAATGAGCAGTTCTTC.

The J gene is TRBJ1-1, the V gene TRBV19; unclear D gene. The CDR3 length is 13 residues. V lost 2 bases and J lost 3, with 7 bases in between. CDR1 and CDR2 (germline): LNHDA, SQIVND (reference sequence). Here the CDR3 reads CASSINVYTEAFF. CDR3 nucleotide sequence: TGTGCCAGTAGTATAAACGTCTACACTGAAGCTTTCTTT.

The J gene is TRBJ1-5, the V gene TRBV27; D is perhaps TRBD1 (6 bases). There are 14 residues in the CDR3. Germline-derived CDR1 and CDR2 are MNHEY and SMNVEV (reference sequence). Trimming stripped 2 bases from V and 6 bases from J, with 11 bases between. The CDR3 reads CASSLVQGSQPQHF. CDR3 bases: TGTGCCAGCAGTTTAGTACAGGGTTCTCAGCCCCAGCATTTT.

Concerning this clone: A junction boundary mismatches the germline segment, possibly from a read error. The chain uses TRBV2 and TRBJ1-6, with TRBD1 matching 7 bases. The length of the CDR3 is 12 residues. CDR1 and CDR2 from the germline V gene are SNHLY and FYNNEI. The CDR3 is CASSEAGTAGDF. The CDR3 nucleotides read TGTGCCAGCAGTGAAGCGGGGACAGCTGGGGACTTT. Looking up the rest from reference TRBV2 and TRBJ1-6 gives the full variable domain: EPEVTQTPSHQVTQMGQEVILRCVPISNHLYFYWYRQILGQKVEFLVSFYNNEISEKSEIFDDQFSVERPDGSNFTLKIRSTKLEDSAMYFCASSEAGTAGDFGNGTRLTVT.

The rearrangement joins TRBV29-1 to TRBJ1-2; 7 bases map to TRBD1. The CDR3 contains 12 residues. The germline V gene encodes CDR1 SQVTM and CDR2 ANQGSEA. CDR3 in DNA: TGCTCCGTGGTCCAGGGGGGGTCTGGCTACACCTTC. It specifies CSVVQGGSGYTF.

The chain combines TRBV5-5 with TRBJ1-5, with D possibly being TRBD1 (5 bases). Germline V gives CDR1 SGHKS, CDR2 YYEKEE (reference sequence). This CDR3 comprises 16 residues. The V end lost 4 bases, the J end lost 1 base, and 15 bases lay between the germline ends. The CDR3 sequence is CASSLRPEGSNQPQHF. The CDR3 region has the DNA TGTGCCAGCAGCCTACGACCAGAGGGGAGCAATCAGCCCCAGCATTTT.

J is TRBJ1-5 and V is TRBV2; D not certain. Germline-derived CDR1 and CDR2 are SNHLY and FYNNEI. V gave up 1 base and J gave up 0 bases, with 10 bases separating them. The CDR3 is 16 residues long. DNA for the CDR3: TGTGCCAGCAGTGAAGTTCGCCTATATAGCAATCAGCCCCAGCATTTT. Residues: CASSEVRLYSNQPQHF. The full variable domain, its missing parts supplied by reference TRBV2 and TRBJ1-5, is EPEVTQTPSHQVTQMGQEVILRCVPISNHLYFYWYRQILGQKVEFLVSFYNNEISEKSEIFDDQFSVERPDGSNFTLKIRSTKLEDSAMYFCASSEVRLYSNQPQHFGDGTRLSIL.

The chain is built from TRBV5-5 and TRBJ2-5; D may be TRBD1 or TRBD2 (6 bases each). CDR3 length equals 16 residues. Between the trimmed V and J ends, which lost 0 bases and 5 bases, there was a span of 17 bases. CDR1 is SGHKS and CDR2 is YYEKEE in the germline V gene (reference sequence). As DNA, the CDR3 is TGTGCCAGCAGCTTGGCCGGAGGGGGGCGCCCGGAGACCCAGTACTTC. It translates to CASSLAGGGRPETQYF.

The count of this clone is one. This chain uses TRBV4-2 with TRBJ2-3, with TRBD2 identical over 12 bases. Germline assignment: CDR1 LGHNA and CDR2 YNFKEQ. V dropped 3 bases and J dropped 4; count of bases not matched to a gene: 5. The length of the CDR3 is 16 residues. The CDR3 is CASSHPTSGSADTQYF. As DNA, the CDR3 is TGTGCCAGCAGCCATCCGACTAGCGGGAGCGCAGATACGCAGTATTTT.

Remarks on this clone: This sample includes further DNA sequences coding for the same CDR3. This chain connects TRBV18 to TRBJ2-1; 7 bases agree with TRBD1. V was clipped by 3 bases and J by 7 bases; unmatched bases: 3. The length of the CDR3 is 13 residues. CDR1 is KGHSH, CDR2 LQKENI, per germline. The CDR3 sequence: CASSPPGGNEQFF. The CDR3, as DNA: TGTGCCAGCTCACCCCCAGGGGGAAATGAGCAGTTCTTC.

The chain's CDR3 is CASSLFAGSQETQYF. The CDR3 nucleotides read TGCGCCAGCAGCTTGTTTGCAGGTTCCCAAGAGACCCAGTACTTC. The genes are TRBV5-1 and TRBJ2-5; D not certain. This CDR3 region has 15 residues. Between the trimmed V and J ends, which lost 1 base and 1 base, there was a span of 11 bases. Germline V gives CDR1 SGHRS, CDR2 YFSETQ.

The rearrangement uses TRBV6-1 and TRBJ1-3, with a tentative D call TRBD1 (5 bases). The CDR3 is made up of 15 amino acids. CDR1 is MNHNS, CDR2 SASEGT, per germline. With 7 bases removed from V and 3 bases from J, the gap between germline ends came to 16 bases. The CDR3: CASTRGGGGGNTIYF. The CDR3 bases are TGTGCCAGCACCAGAGGCGGGGGAGGTGGAAACACCATATATTTT.